A single sample is the source of the 17 T cell receptor beta chains below, sequenced in a study of radiotherapy plus CTLA-4 blockade in lung cancer (dated by TCRdb to 2017 to 2018). Library creation used the immunoSEQ multiplex PCR assay. The clones in this table, taken by TCRdb from immuneACCESS, are in-frame only. Not every clone is retained; where verified, under half of the shortfall comes from an unresolved V gene, and the cause of the rest is unknown. Present in this sample are 35,000 to 45,000 clones, over 60% of which were seen just once. The leading ten clones occupy under 13% of the sample. The starting material was peripheral blood, obtained from a patient treated with radiotherapy plus ipilimumab. These receptors all come from a human donor with non-small cell lung cancer who had stable disease on radiotherapy plus ipilimumab.

This clone has a handful of counts. This chain connects TRBV4-1 to TRBJ1-3; perhaps TRBD1 as D (5 bases). Germline V gene lookup returns CDR1 MGHRA and CDR2 YSYEKL. V was trimmed by 4 bases and J by 2 bases, leaving 18 bases between them. The CDR3 sequence is 17 residues long. This chain's CDR3 is CASSPSSGGSTGNTIYF. Here the CDR3 DNA reads TGCGCCAGCAGCCCCTCATCGGGGGGGAGTACTGGAAACACCATATATTTT.

The V and J genes are TRBV14 and TRBJ2-6, with D perhaps matching TRBD2 (6 bases). Trimming removed 1 base at V and 3 bases at J, with 7 bases between. The germline V gene encodes CDR1 SGHDN and CDR2 FVKESK. The CDR3 has 15 amino acids. DNA of the CDR3: TGTGCCAGCAGCCAAGCGGGGGTTGGGGCCAACGTCCTGACTTTC. It yields the protein CASSQAGVGANVLTF.

V usage is TRBV7-2 and J usage is TRBJ2-1, with D perhaps TRBD1 (5 bases). The V and J ends lost 7 bases and 6 bases respectively, with 10 bases between them. This CDR3 contains 12 residues. The germline V gene has CDR1 SGHTA and CDR2 FQGNSA. CDR3 bases: TGTGCCAGCATATCCAGGGTCAATGAGCAGTTCTTC. This encodes CASISRVNEQFF.

J is TRBJ2-7 and V is TRBV20-1; unclear D gene. Germline CDR1 is DFQATT and CDR2 is SNEGSKA (reference sequence). The V end lost 4 bases, the J end lost 7 bases, and 5 bases lay between the germline ends. The CDR3 extends over 9 amino acids. CDR3 residues: CSAILEQYF. The CDR3 DNA follows: TGCAGTGCTATCCTGGAGCAGTACTTC.

V gene TRBV7-6 combines with J gene TRBJ2-1, with D hard to call. V was shortened by 1 base and J by 1 base, with 8 bases between the two germline ends. Germline CDR1 reads SGHVS; CDR2 reads FNYEAQ. The CDR3 is 15 residues long. CDR3 sequence (DNA): TGTGCCAGCAGCTTAGATGCCAGTTCCTACAATGAGCAGTTCTTC. Amino acids: CASSLDASSYNEQFF.

The chain joins TRBV7-2 to TRBJ1-2, with TRBD1 as a possible D gene (5 bases). V lost 1 base, J lost 7 bases, and 7 bases lay in between. The CDR3 is 12 residues long. CDR1 and CDR2 from the germline V gene are SGHTA and FQGNSA. The CDR3 DNA is TGTGCCAGCAGCTTAGACGGGGGTGGCTACACCTTC. It translates to CASSLDGGGYTF.

This clone was found once. The gene calls are TRBV19 and TRBJ1-2, with TRBD1 matching 9 bases. The CDR3 has 14 residues. V shed 5 bases, J shed 8 bases, and the junction held 9 bases outside the gene matches. Per germline, CDR1 LNHDA and CDR2 SQIVND (reference sequence). DNA for the CDR3: TGTGCCAGTAGTTCGACAGGGGGGTATTTAGGCTACACCTTC. Translation: CASSSTGGYLGYTF.

The genes are TRBV7-3 and TRBJ2-6, with D perhaps matching TRBD1 (5 bases). V was trimmed by 8 bases and J by 4 bases, leaving 15 bases between them. The germline gives CDR1 SGHTA, CDR2 FQGTGA. CDR3 size: 15 residues. CDR3 bases: TGTGCCAGCCGAGGCCAGGGTGTCGGGGCCAACGTCCTGACTTTC. Protein: CASRGQGVGANVLTF.

This clone was seen only a few times. The chain combines TRBV19 with TRBJ2-7; 11 nucleotides match TRBD1. The CDR3 extends over 14 amino acids. Trimming removed 5 bases from V and 6 bases from J; junction bases left unmatched: 6. CDR1 and CDR2 from the germline V gene are LNHDA and SQIVND (reference sequence). CDR3 residues: CASSLGQGVGEQYF. CDR3 in DNA: TGTGCCAGTAGTTTGGGACAGGGGGTCGGCGAGCAGTACTTC. The whole variable domain, filled in from reference TRBV19 and TRBJ2-7, reads DGGITQSPKYLFRKEGQNVTLSCEQNLNHDAMYWYRQDPGQGLRLIYYSQIVNDFQKGDIAEGYSVSREKKESFPLTVTSAQKNPTAFYLCASSLGQGVGEQYFGPGTRLTVT.

The J gene is TRBJ1-2, the V gene TRBV14; D perhaps matches TRBD1 (5 bases). The CDR3 spans 16 residues. Germline loops: CDR1 SGHDN, CDR2 FVKESK. Trimming took 0 bases from V and 4 from J, leaving 15 bases between them. CDR3 loop: CASSQETGRSIYGYTF. The CDR3 nucleotides read TGTGCCAGCAGCCAAGAAACAGGCAGGTCTATCTATGGCTACACCTTC.

The chain links TRBV6-4 to TRBJ2-6; D possibly corresponds to TRBD1 (6 bases). Germline CDR1 and CDR2: MRHNA and SNTAGT. V lost 3 bases to trimming and J lost 0 bases, with 15 bases between them. This CDR3 contains 18 residues. For the CDR3, the DNA is TGTGCCAGCAGTGATGTAGGGACACTCTTCTCTGGGGCCAACGTCCTGACTTTC. This sequence encodes CASSDVGTLFSGANVLTF.

The chain links TRBV7-2 to TRBJ2-3, with 9 bases identical to TRBD2. Germline CDR1 is SGHTA and CDR2 is FQGNSA. V gave up 1 base and J gave up 0 bases; unmatched junction bases: 8. The CDR3 contains 18 residues. The CDR3 loop reads CASSLVSRRGGSTDTQYF. The CDR3 bases are TGTGCCAGCAGCTTAGTTTCTCGGCGGGGGGGTAGCACAGATACGCAGTATTTT.

The genes are TRBV18 and TRBJ2-1; 8 positions agree with TRBD1. The CDR3 totals 17 residues. The V segment lost 2 bases and the J segment 2 bases; nucleotides outside the gene matches: 8. Germline CDR1 is KGHSH and CDR2 is LQKENI. The CDR3 bases are TGTGCCAGCTCACCAGTGTCGGGACAGGAGGCCTACAATGAGCAGTTCTTC. Protein: CASSPVSGQEAYNEQFF.

The J gene is TRBJ1-3, the V gene TRBV9; D unclear. The germline CDR1 and CDR2 sequences are SGDLS and YYNGEE. Trimming took off 0 bases at V and 0 bases at J, with 13 bases between the two ends. The CDR3 consists of 17 residues. The CDR3 bases are TGTGCCAGCAGCGTAGATCCGGGTACGAGCTCTGGAAACACCATATATTTT. Translation: CASSVDPGTSSGNTIYF. Combining the CDR3 with reference TRBV9 and TRBJ1-3 gives the whole variable domain DSGVTQTPKHLITATGQRVTLRCSPRSGDLSVYWYQQSLDQGLQFLIQYYNGEERAKGNILERFSAQQFPDLHSELNLSSLELGDSALYFCASSVDPGTSSGNTIYFGEGSWLTVV.

The CDR3 reads CASSMGGSSYNEQFF. As DNA, the CDR3 is TGTGCCAGCAGTATGGGAGGGAGCTCCTACAATGAGCAGTTCTTC. V is TRBV6-5 and J is TRBJ2-1; 7 positions agree with TRBD2. The J segment lost 0 bases and the V segment lost 5 bases, leaving 4 bases of the junction unmatched. CDR3 length: 15 residues. CDR1 and CDR2 from the germline V gene are MNHEY and SVGAGI.

The V call is TRBV5-4, the J call TRBJ2-2; tentatively, D is TRBD1 (6 bases). V lost 0 bases, J lost 1 base, and 10 bases lay in between. The germline V gene encodes CDR1 SGHNT and CDR2 YYREEE (reference sequence). The CDR3 loop spans 16 amino acids. For the CDR3, the DNA is TGTGCCAGCAGCTTGGGGAGCAGGGGGAACACCGGGGAGCTGTTTTTT. It codes for CASSLGSRGNTGELFF. The full variable domain, completed using reference TRBV5-4 and TRBJ2-2, is ETGVTQSPTHLIKTRGQQVTLRCSSQSGHNTVSWYQQALGQGPQFIFQYYREEENGRGNFPPRFSGLQFPNYSSELNVNALELDDSALYLCASSLGSRGNTGELFFGEGSRLTVL.

The rearrangement links TRBV10-3 to TRBJ1-4; D call uncertain. V gave up 3 bases and J gave up 6 bases, with 20 bases separating them. The CDR3 runs 17 residues. Looked up from germline, CDR1 is ENHRY and CDR2 is SYGVKD. The CDR3 reads CAISDPGPEEPYEKLFF. CDR3 nucleotides: TGTGCCATCAGTGATCCAGGCCCGGAAGAGCCCTATGAAAAACTGTTTTTT.